Listed here are 13 T cell receptor beta chains from one sample, sequenced in a study of T-cell reconstitution after alpha-beta-depleted transplantation in children. A library of TCRbeta sequences, prepared with unique molecular identifiers, was generated. Using its own MiXCR run on the PCR reads, TCRdb lists one record per CDR3 protein. Seen here are 750,000 to 950,000 distinct CDR3 sequences, roughly 15% observed once, and the top ten hold approximately 5%. Sample: PBMCs, mostly from graft donor cells, taken 360 days after TCRalphabeta/CD19-depleted stem cell transplant. The receptors shown here come from a male patient aged 10-17 years who had a stem cell transplant for acute lymphoblastic leukemia, so the T cells may come from the graft donor.

V gene TRBV5-1 combines with J gene TRBJ2-7; 7 nucleotides agree with TRBD2. The CDR3 runs 14 residues. Germline loops: CDR1 SGHRS, CDR2 YFSETQ. V was clipped by 6 bases and J by 3 bases; unmatched bases: 9. In nucleotides, the CDR3 is TGCGCCAGCAATCGGGCTAGCGGAGACTACGAGCAGTACTTC. Protein: CASNRASGDYEQYF. The variable domain in full, with the rest retrieved from reference TRBV5-1 and TRBJ2-7, is KAGVTQTPRYLIKTRGQQVTLSCSPISGHRSVSWYQQTPGQGLQFLFEYFSETQRNKGNFPGRFSGRQFSNSRSEMNVSTLELGDSALYLCASNRASGDYEQYFGPGTRLTVT.

This clonotype was detected many times. V gene TRBV12-3 or TRBV12-4 combines with J gene TRBJ2-7, with a tentative D call TRBD1 (5 bases). The CDR3 is made up of 14 amino acids. Trimming stripped 1 base from V and 2 bases from J, with 9 bases between. The CDR3, as DNA: TGTGCCAGCAGTTTAGGCCCCAGGGCCTACGAGCAGTACTTC. Amino acids: CASSLGPRAYEQYF.

This clonotype has just a few counts. The CDR3 protein is CASSLLDRVRDEQFF. The CDR3 DNA reads TGTGCCAGCTCACTACTGGACAGGGTGAGGGATGAGCAGTTCTTC. The chain is built from TRBV18 and TRBJ2-1; TRBD1 aligns across 8 bases. CDR3 length equals 15 residues. The germline CDR1 and CDR2 sequences are KGHSH and LQKENI. Germline trimming cut 4 bases from V and 8 bases from J; bases unmatched to any gene: 10.

This clonotype was detected many times. The chain couples TRBV11-2 to TRBJ2-1; 12 nucleotides match TRBD2. There are 16 residues in the CDR3. V dropped 5 bases and J dropped 7; count of bases not matched to a gene: 9. Germline V lookup: CDR1 SGHAT, CDR2 FQNNGV. In DNA, the CDR3 is TGTGCCAGCAGCCCCCGACTAGCGGGAGTCGGAAATGAGCAGTTCTTC. It is translated as CASSPRLAGVGNEQFF.

CDR3 nucleotides: TGTGCCAGCAGTTACGACTGGTCCTCCGCGAACACTGAAGCTTTCTTT. It translates to CASSYDWSSANTEAFF. The J gene is TRBJ1-1, the V gene TRBV6-2 or TRBV6-3; D is unresolved. Germline CDR1 MNHEY, CDR2 SVGEGT. Trimming removed 2 bases at V and 1 base at J, with 14 bases between. This CDR3 contains 16 residues.

There are a few counts of this clonotype. The chain carries TRBV7-2 and TRBJ2-3, with 8 nucleotides matching TRBD2. The germline CDR1 and CDR2 sequences are SGHTA and FQGNSA. V gave up 5 bases and J gave up 0 bases; unmatched junction bases: 7. This CDR3 spans 16 amino acids. CDR3 DNA: TGTGCCAGCAGCCCTGTAGCGGGAACAAGCACAGATACGCAGTATTTT. This gives the protein CASSPVAGTSTDTQYF.

This clonotype was counted only a few times. The CDR3 protein is CASSRKLDSGEQYF. The CDR3 nucleotides read TGCGCCAGCAGCCGAAAGCTCGACTCGGGTGAGCAGTACTTC. The rearrangement uses TRBV4-1 and TRBJ2-7; no clear D. This CDR3 is built from 14 residues. Deletions cut 4 bases from V and 7 bases from J, with 17 bases between. CDR1 and CDR2 from the germline V gene are MGHRA and YSYEKL.

Comment on this clonotype: This CDR3 fails to terminate in the conserved phenylalanine or tryptophan, so it likely reflects a read error. The chain employs TRBV11-1 and TRBJ2-7; D may be TRBD2 (5 bases). The V and J ends lost 6 bases and 6 bases respectively, with 15 bases between them. CDR3 size: 13 residues. The germline V gene has CDR1 SGHAT and CDR2 FQDESV (reference sequence). CDR3 protein: CASRSTRLGEQYL. The CDR3 coding sequence is TGTGCCAGCAGGTCTACTAGACTGGGCGAGCAGTACTTG.

The rearrangement joins TRBV5-1 to TRBJ2-6; D is unresolved. Germline CDR1 SGHRS, CDR2 YFSETQ. V gave up 0 bases and J gave up 1 base, with 8 bases separating them. The CDR3 extends over 16 amino acids. The CDR3 loop is CASSLEFISGANVLTF. Written as DNA, the CDR3 is TGCGCCAGCAGCTTGGAATTTATATCTGGGGCCAACGTCCTGACTTTC.

This clonotype has only a few counts. V gene TRBV7-3 combines with J gene TRBJ2-7; D gene uncertain. Looked up from germline, CDR1 is SGHTA and CDR2 is FQGTGA. This CDR3 comprises 14 residues. The V gene lost 2 bases and the J gene lost 3 bases, with 11 bases spanning the gap. The CDR3 region is CASSLGPSYYEQYF. The CDR3, as DNA: TGTGCCAGCAGCTTAGGCCCTTCCTACTACGAGCAGTACTTC.

The J gene is TRBJ2-3, the V gene TRBV9; D remains ambiguous. This CDR3 spans 13 amino acids. Trimming stripped 7 bases from V and 4 bases from J, with 13 bases between. Looked up from germline, CDR1 is SGDLS and CDR2 is YYNGEE. This CDR3 is CASSYRVADTQYF. CDR3 DNA: TGTGCCAGCTCCTATAGAGTGGCAGATACGCAGTATTTT.

About this clonotype itself: An end of the junction does not agree with germline; a read error may underlie this. This rearrangement joins TRBV7-9 to TRBJ2-5, with D possibly being TRBD1 (5 bases). Germline V gene sequence: CDR1 SEHNR, CDR2 FQNEAQ (reference sequence). The CDR3 has 14 residues. DNA of the CDR3: TGTGCCAGCAGCTTAGCACAGGTACAAGGGGCCCAGCACTTC. Encoded protein: CASSLAQVQGAQHF.

The chain combines TRBV3-1 with TRBJ2-1; 9 bases are a match to TRBD2. Losses at the gene ends were 5 bases for V and 0 bases for J; bases not matched to a gene: 5. Germline lookup yields CDR1 LGHDT and CDR2 YNNKEL (reference sequence). CDR3 length equals 16 residues. CDR3: CASSLWTSASYNEQFF. In nucleotides, the CDR3 is TGTGCCAGCAGCTTATGGACTAGCGCCTCCTACAATGAGCAGTTCTTC.